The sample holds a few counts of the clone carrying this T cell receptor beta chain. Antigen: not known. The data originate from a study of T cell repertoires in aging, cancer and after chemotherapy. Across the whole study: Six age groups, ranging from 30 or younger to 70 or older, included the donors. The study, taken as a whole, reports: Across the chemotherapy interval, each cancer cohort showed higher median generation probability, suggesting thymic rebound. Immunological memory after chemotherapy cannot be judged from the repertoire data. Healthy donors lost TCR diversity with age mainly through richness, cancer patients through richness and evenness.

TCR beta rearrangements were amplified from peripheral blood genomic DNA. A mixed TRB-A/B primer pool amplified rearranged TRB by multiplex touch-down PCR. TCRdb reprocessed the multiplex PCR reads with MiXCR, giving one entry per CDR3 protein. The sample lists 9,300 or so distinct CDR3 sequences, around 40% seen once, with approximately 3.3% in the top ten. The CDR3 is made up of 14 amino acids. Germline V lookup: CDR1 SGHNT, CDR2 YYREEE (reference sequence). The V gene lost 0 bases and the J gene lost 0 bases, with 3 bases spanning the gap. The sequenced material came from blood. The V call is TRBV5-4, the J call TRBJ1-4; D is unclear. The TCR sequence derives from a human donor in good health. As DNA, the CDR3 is TGTGCCAGCAGCTTGGAAGCAACTAATGAAAAACTGTTTTTT. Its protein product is CASSLEATNEKLFF.